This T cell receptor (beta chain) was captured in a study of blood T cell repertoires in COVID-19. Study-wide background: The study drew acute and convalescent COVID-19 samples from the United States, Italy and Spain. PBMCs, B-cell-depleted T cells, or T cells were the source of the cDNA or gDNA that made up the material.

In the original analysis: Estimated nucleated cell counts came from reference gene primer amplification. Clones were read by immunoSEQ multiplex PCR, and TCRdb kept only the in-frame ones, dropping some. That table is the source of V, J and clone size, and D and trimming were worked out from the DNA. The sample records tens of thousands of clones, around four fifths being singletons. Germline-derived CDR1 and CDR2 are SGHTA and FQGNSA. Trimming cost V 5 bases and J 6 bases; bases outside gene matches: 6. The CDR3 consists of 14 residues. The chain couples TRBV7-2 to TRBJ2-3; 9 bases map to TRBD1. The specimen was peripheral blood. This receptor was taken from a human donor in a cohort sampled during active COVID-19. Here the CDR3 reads CASSPWTGADTQYF. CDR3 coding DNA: TGTGCCAGCAGCCCGTGGACAGGGGCCGATACGCAGTATTTT. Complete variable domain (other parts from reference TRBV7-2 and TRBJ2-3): GAGVSQSPSNKVTEKGKDVELRCDPISGHTALYWYRQSLGQGLEFLIYFQGNSAPDKSGLPSDRFSAERTGGSVSTLTIQRTQQEDSAVYLCASSPWTGADTQYFGPGTRLTVL.